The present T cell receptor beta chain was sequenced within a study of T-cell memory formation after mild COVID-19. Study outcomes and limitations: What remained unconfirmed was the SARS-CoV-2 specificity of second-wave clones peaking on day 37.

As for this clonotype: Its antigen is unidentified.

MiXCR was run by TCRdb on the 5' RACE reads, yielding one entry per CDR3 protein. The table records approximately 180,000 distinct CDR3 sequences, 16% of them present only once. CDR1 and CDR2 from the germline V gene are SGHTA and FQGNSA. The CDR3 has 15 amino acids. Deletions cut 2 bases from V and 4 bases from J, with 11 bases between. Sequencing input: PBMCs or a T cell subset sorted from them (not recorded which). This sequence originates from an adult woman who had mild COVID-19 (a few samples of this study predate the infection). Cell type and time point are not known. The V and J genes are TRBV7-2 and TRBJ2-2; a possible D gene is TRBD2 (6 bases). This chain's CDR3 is CASSLSGVGTGELFF. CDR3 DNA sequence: TGTGCCAGCAGCTTATCGGGAGTGGGCACCGGGGAGCTGTTTTTT.